Described below is a single T cell receptor beta chain sequence and its context. V was shortened by 7 bases and J by 9 bases, with 11 bases between the two germline ends. Germline-derived CDR1 and CDR2 are SGHRS and YFSETQ. This CDR3 is 11 amino acids long. How the authors handled the data: Amplified reference gene primers provided the basis for estimating nucleated cell counts. The data were produced by immunoSEQ multiplex PCR, yet TCRdb's version contains in-frame clones alone and is incomplete. The V and J calls and the clone size are those of that table, but D and trimming were determined from the DNA. The data show over 200,000 clones, around four fifths seen once. The data stem from a study of blood T cell repertoires in COVID-19. As for the study in general: Specimens from acute and convalescent COVID-19 originated in the United States, Italy and Spain. The analysed material was cDNA or gDNA that came from T cells, B-cell-depleted T cells, or PBMCs.

Input material: peripheral blood. The TCR originated in a woman aged 80 or over with active or convalescent COVID-19. This chain uses TRBV5-1 with TRBJ2-1; tentative D call: TRBD2 (5 bases). The CDR3 spells CASSREGEQFF. CDR3 nucleotides: TGCGCCAGCTCCCGTGAGGGTGAGCAGTTCTTC.